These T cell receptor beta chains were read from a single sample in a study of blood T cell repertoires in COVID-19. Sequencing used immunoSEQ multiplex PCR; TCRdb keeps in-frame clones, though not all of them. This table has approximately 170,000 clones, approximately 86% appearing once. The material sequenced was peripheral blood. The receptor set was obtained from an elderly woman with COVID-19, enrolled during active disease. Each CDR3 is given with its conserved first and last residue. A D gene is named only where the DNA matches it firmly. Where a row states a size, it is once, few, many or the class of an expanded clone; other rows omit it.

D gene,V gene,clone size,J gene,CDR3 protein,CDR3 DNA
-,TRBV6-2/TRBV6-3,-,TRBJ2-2,CASRYRQTGELFF,TGTGCCAGCAGGTACAGACAAACCGGGGAGCTGTTTTTT
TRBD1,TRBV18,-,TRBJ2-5,CASSRFNTGGETQYF,TGTGCCAGCTCGCGATTTAACACAGGGGGAGAGACCCAGTACTTC
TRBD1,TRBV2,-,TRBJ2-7,CASTPGQGAYEQYF,TGTGCCAGCACCCCGGGACAGGGGGCCTACGAGCAGTACTTC
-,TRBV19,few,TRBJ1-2,CASTGQYHSGYTF,TGTGCCAGCACCGGACAGTACCATAGCGGCTACACCTTC
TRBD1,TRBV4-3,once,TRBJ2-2,CASSQEQGYGTGELFF,TGCGCCAGCAGCCAAGAACAGGGGTACGGCACCGGGGAGCTGTTTTTT
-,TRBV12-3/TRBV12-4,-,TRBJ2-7,CASSLSSTYEQYF,TGTGCCAGCAGTTTGTCGTCAACTTACGAGCAGTACTTC
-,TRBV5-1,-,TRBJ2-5,CASSLGQLGETQYF,TGCGCCAGCAGCTTGGGGCAACTAGGAGAGACCCAGTACTTC
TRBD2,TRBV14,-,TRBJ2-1,CASSQVVGGSFDEQFF,TGTGCCAGCAGCCAAGTAGTCGGCGGGAGTTTCGATGAGCAGTTCTTC
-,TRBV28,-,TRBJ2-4,CASSDPGTFEYF,TGTGCCAGCAGTGACCCTGGGACTTTTGAGTACTTC
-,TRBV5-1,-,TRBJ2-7,CASSLVGSYEQYF,TGCGCCAGCAGCTTGGTCGGCTCCTACGAGCAGTACTTC
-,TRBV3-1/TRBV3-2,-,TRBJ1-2,CASSQGRGYTF,TGTGCCAGCAGCCAAGGGCGGGGCTACACCTTC
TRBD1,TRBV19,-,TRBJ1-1,CATYRGGNTEAFF,TGTGCCACCTACAGGGGTGGGAACACTGAAGCTTTCTTT
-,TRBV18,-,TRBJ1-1,CASSPGTGVNTEAFF,TGTGCCAGCTCACCCGGCACAGGAGTGAACACTGAAGCTTTCTTT
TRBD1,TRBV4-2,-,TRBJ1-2,CASSPPVGQGELYGYTF,TGTGCCAGCAGCCCACCCGTGGGACAGGGGGAACTCTATGGCTACACCTTC
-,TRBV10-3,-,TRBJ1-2,CASLQDSTAYGYTF,TGTGCCTCCCTCCAGGATTCCACGGCCTATGGCTACACCTTC
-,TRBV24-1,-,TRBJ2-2,CATSGAPRGNTGELFF,TGTGCCACCAGTGGCGCCCCCAGGGGGAACACCGGGGAGCTGTTTTTT
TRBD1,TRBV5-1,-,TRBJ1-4,CASSYMTGNEKLFF,TGCGCCAGCAGCTACATGACAGGGAATGAAAAACTGTTTTTT
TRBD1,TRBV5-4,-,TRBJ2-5,CASSLGPGQGFSSGPETQYF,TGTGCCAGCAGCTTGGGACCGGGACAGGGGTTTTCTAGCGGGCCCGAGACCCAGTACTTC
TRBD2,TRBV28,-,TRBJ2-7,CASGLAYEQYF,TGTGCCAGCGGACTAGCATACGAGCAGTACTTC
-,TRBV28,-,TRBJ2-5,CASSSPTGVSRTQYF,TGTGCCAGCAGTTCCCCAACCGGGGTTTCTCGGACCCAGTACTTC
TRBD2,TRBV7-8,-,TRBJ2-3,CASSLAGGPGTDTQYF,TGTGCCAGCAGCTTAGCGGGAGGGCCTGGCACAGATACGCAGTATTTT
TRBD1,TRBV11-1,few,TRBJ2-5,CASKGQIQETQYF,TGTGCCAGCAAGGGACAGATACAAGAGACCCAGTACTTC
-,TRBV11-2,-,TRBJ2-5,CASSLDTGQGGTQYF,TGTGCCAGCAGCTTGGACACCGGTCAGGGGGGGACCCAGTACTTC
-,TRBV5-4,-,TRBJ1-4,CASSLASKGEKLFF,TGTGCCAGCAGCTTGGCGTCCAAGGGGGAAAAACTGTTTTTT